The clone carrying this T cell receptor (beta chain) was seen a handful of times. Its specificity is not known. Each diagnosis was grounded in clinical symptoms, serum thyroxine and TRAb, thyroid ultrasound, and orbital computed tomography. V dropped 3 bases and J dropped 0; count of bases not matched to a gene: 2. CDR3 size: 15 residues. Germline-derived CDR1 and CDR2 are LNHDA and SQIVND (reference sequence). What was amplified from RNA transcripts were TCR beta CDR3 regions. HTBI primers drove first-round RT-PCR of the TCR CDR3. TCRdb fed the multiplex PCR reads into MiXCR, producing one record per CDR3 protein. The profile shows a few hundred thousand distinct CDR3 sequences, 20% to 30% of them singletons. This sample is part of a study of T cells in Graves' hyperthyroidism and ophthalmopathy. Findings and caveats of the study: Ophthalmopathy cases were set apart from stable hyperthyroidism by a 13 V-J model. Blood held most thyroid clonotypes expanded above 0.001 frequency. Ophthalmopathy, which appeared later, was predicted by the model a median about 6 months before onset.

Sequencing was carried out using blood. This chain links TRBV19 with TRBJ2-3, with 8 bases identical to TRBD2. The receptor was isolated from a man aged 50 to 60 with Graves' hyperthyroidism. The CDR3 DNA follows: TGTGCCAGTAGTATGGGCGGGAGGAGCACAGATACGCAGTATTTT. Amino acid sequence: CASSMGGRSTDTQYF. Using reference TRBV19 and TRBJ2-3 for the parts outside the CDR3, the full variable domain is DGGITQSPKYLFRKEGQNVTLSCEQNLNHDAMYWYRQDPGQGLRLIYYSQIVNDFQKGDIAEGYSVSREKKESFPLTVTSAQKNPTAFYLCASSMGGRSTDTQYFGPGTRLTVL.